These T cell receptor beta chains were read from a single sample in a study of cytomegalovirus exposure and HLA in healthy donors. TCRdb keeps only in-frame clones here, not all; method: immunoSEQ multiplex PCR. This sample yields under 200,000 clones, of which 80% to 90% are seen a single time; approximately 9.4% belongs to the top ten. Input material: PBMCs. These receptors were collected from a man younger than 30 in good health and CMV-seropositive. CDR3s include the opening cysteine and the closing phenylalanine or tryptophan. D genes are given only for firm matches. Not every row has a clone size; where given, it reads once, few, many or a size class.

abundance | j_gene | d_gene | v_gene | CDR3nt | CDR3aa
- | TRBJ2-1 | TRBD2 | TRBV6-5 | TGTGCCAGCAGTTACCCGGGACTATTCAATGAGCAGTTCTTC | CASSYPGLFNEQFF
- | TRBJ2-7 | - | TRBV7-3 | TGTGCCAGCAGCTTAATGGGCAGCTCCTACGAGCAGTACTTC | CASSLMGSSYEQYF
once | TRBJ1-2 | - | TRBV9 | TGTGCCAGCAGCCCGCGGGCCTCCAACGGGGGCTACACCTTC | CASSPRASNGGYTF
- | TRBJ2-3 | - | TRBV19 | TGTGCCAGTAACCCCCAGCAGGGATGGACAGATACGCAGTATTTT | CASNPQQGWTDTQYF
- | TRBJ2-7 | - | TRBV9 | TGTGCCAGCAGCGTGGGGGGACAGTCCTACGAGCAGTACTTC | CASSVGGQSYEQYF
- | TRBJ2-3 | - | TRBV27 | TGTGCCAGCAGCCTAGGCGTGGGTGTCCGAAGCACAGATACGCAGTATTTT | CASSLGVGVRSTDTQYF
- | TRBJ2-1 | - | TRBV5-1 | TGCGCCAGCAGCTCTGACAGGTACAATGAGCAGTTCTTC | CASSSDRYNEQFF
- | TRBJ1-2 | TRBD1 | TRBV5-4 | TGTGCCAGCAGCTCCCCCGGGACAGGTAATGGCTACACCTTC | CASSSPGTGNGYTF
- | TRBJ1-1 | - | TRBV29-1 | TGCAGCGTTGAAGATCTTCTCAGGACAGCCCGAACTGAAGCTTTCTTT | CSVEDLLRTARTEAFF
- | TRBJ1-1 | - | TRBV5-4 | TGTGCCAGCAGCTTGCTAGGACAGCAGAACACTGAAGCTTTCTTT | CASSLLGQQNTEAFF
- | TRBJ1-3 | TRBD1 | TRBV9 | TGTGCCAGCAGCGCCCCAGGGGGCGCCGACTCTGGAAACACCATATATTTT | CASSAPGGADSGNTIYF
once | TRBJ1-6 | TRBD1 | TRBV27 | TGTGCCAGCAGTTGGCAGGACAGGAATAATTCACCCCTCCACTTT | CASSWQDRNNSPLHF
- | TRBJ2-5 | TRBD2 | TRBV9 | TGTGCCAGCAGCTCTTGGCGGGGGGGCCGGGAGACCCAGTACTTC | CASSSWRGGRETQYF
- | TRBJ2-3 | - | TRBV25-1 | TGTGCCAGCAGTGAATCCGGCACAGATACGCAGTATTTT | CASSESGTDTQYF
once | TRBJ1-3 | - | TRBV9 | TGTGCCAGCAGCGGTAGATCCTCTGGAAACACCATATATTTT | CASSGRSSGNTIYF
- | TRBJ1-1 | TRBD1 | TRBV11-2 | TGTGCCAGCAGCTTGTCGACAGGGGGGAACACTGAAGCTTTCTTT | CASSLSTGGNTEAFF
- | TRBJ2-5 | - | TRBV5-4 | TGTGCCAGCAGCAAGGGGGGGCCGGGTGAGACCCAGTACTTC | CASSKGGPGETQYF
few | TRBJ1-6 | TRBD1 | TRBV7-3 | TGTGCCAGCAGCCCGGACAGGGAAACACCCCTCCACTTT | CASSPDRETPLHF
- | TRBJ2-3 | TRBD2 | TRBV4-1 | TGCGCCAGCAGCCAAGGGGCGGGGGGCCGGGATACGCAGTATTTT | CASSQGAGGRDTQYF
- | TRBJ2-2 | TRBD1 | TRBV19 | TGTGCCAGTAGTCCGCACCCGGGACAGGAGAACACCGGGGAGCTGTTTTTT | CASSPHPGQENTGELFF
- | TRBJ1-6 | TRBD1 | TRBV7-6 | TGTGCCAGCAGCCCCGGGACAGGGTATAATTCACCCCTCCACTTT | CASSPGTGYNSPLHF
- | TRBJ1-1 | TRBD1 | TRBV5-1 | TGCGCCAGCAGCCCGGACAGGGGAGGTGGTACTGAAGCTTTCTTT | CASSPDRGGGTEAFF
- | TRBJ2-7 | TRBD1 | TRBV5-1 | TGCGCCAGCAGCTTGGTGGGGACAGGGGCAGGAGAGCAGTACTTC | CASSLVGTGAGEQYF
- | TRBJ1-5 | - | TRBV9 | TGTGCCAGCAGCGTAGGCCGAGGGCCCAATCAGCCCCAGCATTTT | CASSVGRGPNQPQHF
- | TRBJ2-7 | TRBD1 | TRBV5-1 | TGCGCCAGCCAACCGACAGGGGGACTCTCCTACGAGCAGTACTTC | CASQPTGGLSYEQYF
once | TRBJ2-1 | TRBD2 | TRBV2 | TGTGCCAGTGGGACTAGCGGGGGCCACTCCTACAATGAGCAGTTCTTC | CASGTSGGHSYNEQFF